This TCR beta chain was captured in a study of glioma-infiltrating T cells after dendritic cell vaccination. Study in general: Dendritic cells derived from monocytes and pulsed with autologous tumor lysate formed the vaccine.

The V gene lost 4 bases and the J gene lost 5 bases, with 15 bases spanning the gap. CDR1 is GTSNPN, CDR2 SVGIG, per germline (reference sequence). This CDR3 region has 13 residues. Before vaccination, two weeks after the third vaccination, and at progression, PBMC were collected. The PCR used 60 V beta and 13 J beta primers. TCRdb's table, derived via immunoSEQ multiplex PCR, lists solely in-frame clones and lacks some. The data show roughly 80,000 clones, around nine tenths seen once. Sequences were derived from blood, sampled before dendritic cell vaccination. The chain has TRBV30 and TRBJ2-7; D is uncertain. The origin of this receptor is a human donor with glioblastoma. CDR3 amino acids: CAWKTVPPDEQYF. The CDR3 DNA reads as TGTGCCTGGAAAACAGTACCCCCTGACGAGCAGTACTTC.